What follows are 8 T cell receptor beta chains derived from one specimen sequenced in a study of CD8 T cells in ankylosing spondylitis. Using its own MiXCR run on the 5' RACE reads, TCRdb lists one record per CDR3 protein. The sample contains about 150,000 distinct CDR3 sequences, approximately 48% of which appear only once. Sequencing was done on a sample of synovial fluid, either unsorted or a sorted T cell fraction (not recorded which). The receptors shown here come from a male donor with ankylosing spondylitis.

The chain carries TRBV7-6 and TRBJ2-7; D possibly uses TRBD1 or TRBD2 (6 bases each). Germline values: CDR1 SGHVS, CDR2 FNYEAQ. The CDR3 consists of 15 residues. V lost 1 base, J lost 2 bases, and 12 bases lay in between. The CDR3 loop reads CASSLEGGQPYEQYF. The CDR3 DNA reads TGTGCCAGCAGCTTAGAGGGAGGACAGCCCTACGAGCAGTACTTC.

There are many counts of this clonotype. The chain recombines TRBV7-9 with TRBJ1-2; the D is unclear. Trimming cost V 4 bases and J 0 bases, with 12 bases left between them. CDR1 is SEHNR and CDR2 is FQNEAQ in the germline V gene (reference sequence). CDR3 length equals 15 residues. DNA for the CDR3: TGTGCCAGCAGCTCCGTTGGGGTGCCTAACTATGGCTACACCTTC. Encoded protein: CASSSVGVPNYGYTF.

In its sample, this clonotype was seen a few times. This chain links TRBV19 with TRBJ1-1; D remains unclear. This CDR3 has 16 residues. V lost 5 bases to trimming and J lost 2 bases, with 18 bases between them. Germline V gene data show CDR1 as LNHDA and CDR2 as SQIVND (reference sequence). In DNA form, the CDR3 reads TGTGCCAGTAGTCGACTTCCCCGTCAGACTAACACTGAAGCTTTCTTT. Translating gives CASSRLPRQTNTEAFF.

This chain connects TRBV29-1 to TRBJ2-1; 8 bases fit TRBD2. This CDR3 is built from 13 residues. Trimming removed 3 bases from V and 7 bases from J; junction bases left unmatched: 5. CDR1 and CDR2 (germline): SQVTM, ANQGSEA. DNA for the CDR3: TGCAGCGTTGAGCGGGAGGCAGGGAATGAGCAGTTCTTC. Translated, it gives CSVEREAGNEQFF.

This clonotype was picked up many times. This chain connects TRBV4-2 to TRBJ2-1; D is uncertain. From germline, CDR1 is LGHNA and CDR2 YNFKEQ. The CDR3 sequence is 12 residues long. V lost 2 bases and J 7 bases, leaving 6 bases between the germline ends. CDR3 sequence reads: CASSQTPNEQFF. The CDR3 region has the DNA TGTGCCAGCAGCCAAACCCCGAATGAGCAGTTCTTC.

At least ten counts were recorded for this clonotype. V is TRBV5-1 and J is TRBJ1-1, with 9 nucleotides matching TRBD1. CDR3 length: 17 amino acids. V lost 0 bases and J lost 3; bases outside the gene matches: 9. CDR1 and CDR2 from the germline V gene are SGHRS and YFSETQ. The CDR3 here is CASSLGQGGHMDTEAFF. As DNA, the CDR3 is TGCGCCAGCAGCTTGGGACAGGGGGGGCATATGGACACTGAAGCTTTCTTT. Based on the CDR3 plus reference TRBV5-1 and TRBJ1-1, the full variable domain is KAGVTQTPRYLIKTRGQQVTLSCSPISGHRSVSWYQQTPGQGLQFLFEYFSETQRNKGNFPGRFSGRQFSNSRSEMNVSTLELGDSALYLCASSLGQGGHMDTEAFFGQGTRLTVV.

In DNA, the CDR3 is TGCAGCGTTGAATACTATGAAGAGACCCAGTACTTC. Amino acids: CSVEYYEETQYF. V gene TRBV29-1 combines with J gene TRBJ2-5; D gene unclear. Trimming cost V 2 bases and J 3 bases, with 7 bases left between them. CDR1 and CDR2 (germline): SQVTM, ANQGSEA. This CDR3 has 12 residues.

This clonotype was counted at least ten times. The chain recombines TRBV7-9 with TRBJ2-1; TRBD2 agrees at 8 bases. Germline V CDR1 and CDR2: SEHNR, FQNEAQ (reference sequence). J was trimmed by 7 bases and V by 5 bases; bases with no gene match: 10. This CDR3 has 15 residues. CDR3 in DNA: TGTGCCAGCAGCAGGCGGGGGGCAGACGAAAATGAGCAGTTCTTC. This encodes CASSRRGADENEQFF.